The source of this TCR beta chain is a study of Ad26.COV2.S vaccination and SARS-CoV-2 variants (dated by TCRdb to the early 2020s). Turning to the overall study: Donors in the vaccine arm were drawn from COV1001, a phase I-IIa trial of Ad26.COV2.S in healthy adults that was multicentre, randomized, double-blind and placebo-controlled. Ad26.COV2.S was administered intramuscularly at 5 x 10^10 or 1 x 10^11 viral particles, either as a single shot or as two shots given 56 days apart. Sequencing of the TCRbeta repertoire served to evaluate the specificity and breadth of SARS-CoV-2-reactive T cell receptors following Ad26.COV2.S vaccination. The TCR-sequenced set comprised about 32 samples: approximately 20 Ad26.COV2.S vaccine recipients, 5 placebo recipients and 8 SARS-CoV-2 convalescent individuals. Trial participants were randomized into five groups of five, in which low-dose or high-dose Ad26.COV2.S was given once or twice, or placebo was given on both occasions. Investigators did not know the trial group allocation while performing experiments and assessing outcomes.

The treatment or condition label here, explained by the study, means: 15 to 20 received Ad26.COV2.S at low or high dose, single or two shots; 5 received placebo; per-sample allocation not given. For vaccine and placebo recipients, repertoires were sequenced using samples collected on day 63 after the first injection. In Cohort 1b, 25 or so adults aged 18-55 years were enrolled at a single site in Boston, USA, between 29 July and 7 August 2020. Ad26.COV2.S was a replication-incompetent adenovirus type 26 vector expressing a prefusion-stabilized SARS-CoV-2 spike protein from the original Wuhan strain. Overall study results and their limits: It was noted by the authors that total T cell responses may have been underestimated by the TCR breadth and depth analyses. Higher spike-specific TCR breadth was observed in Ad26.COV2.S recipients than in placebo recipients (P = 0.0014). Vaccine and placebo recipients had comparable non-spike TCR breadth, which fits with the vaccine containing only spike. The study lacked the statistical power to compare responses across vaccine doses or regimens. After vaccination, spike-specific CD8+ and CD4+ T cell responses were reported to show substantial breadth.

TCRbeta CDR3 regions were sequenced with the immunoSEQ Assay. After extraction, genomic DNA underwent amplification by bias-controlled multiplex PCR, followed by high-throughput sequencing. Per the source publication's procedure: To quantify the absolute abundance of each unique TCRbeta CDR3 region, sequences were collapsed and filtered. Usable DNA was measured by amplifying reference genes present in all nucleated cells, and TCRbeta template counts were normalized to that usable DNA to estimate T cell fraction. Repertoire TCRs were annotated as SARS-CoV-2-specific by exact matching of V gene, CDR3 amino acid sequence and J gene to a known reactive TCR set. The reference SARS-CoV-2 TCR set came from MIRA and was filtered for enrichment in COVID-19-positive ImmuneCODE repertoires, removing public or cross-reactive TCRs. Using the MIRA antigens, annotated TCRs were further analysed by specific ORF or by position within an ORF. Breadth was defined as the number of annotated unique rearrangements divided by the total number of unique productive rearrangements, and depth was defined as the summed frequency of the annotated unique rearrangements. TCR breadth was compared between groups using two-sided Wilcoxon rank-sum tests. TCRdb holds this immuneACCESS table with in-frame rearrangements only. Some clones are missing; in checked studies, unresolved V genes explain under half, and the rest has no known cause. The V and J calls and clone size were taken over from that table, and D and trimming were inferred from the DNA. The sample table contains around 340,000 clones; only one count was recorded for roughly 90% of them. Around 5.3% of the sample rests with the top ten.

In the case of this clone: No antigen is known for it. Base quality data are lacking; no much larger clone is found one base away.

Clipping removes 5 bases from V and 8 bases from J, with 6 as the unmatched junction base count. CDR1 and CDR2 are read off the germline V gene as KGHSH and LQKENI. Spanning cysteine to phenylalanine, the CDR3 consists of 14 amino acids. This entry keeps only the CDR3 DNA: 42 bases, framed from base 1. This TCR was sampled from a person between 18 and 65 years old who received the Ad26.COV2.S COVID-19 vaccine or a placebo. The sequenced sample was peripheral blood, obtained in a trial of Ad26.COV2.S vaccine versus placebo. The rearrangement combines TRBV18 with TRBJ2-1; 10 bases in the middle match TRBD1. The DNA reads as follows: TGTGCCAGCTCATCCGGGACAGGGGACCATGAGCAGTTCTTC. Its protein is CASSSGTGDHEQFF.